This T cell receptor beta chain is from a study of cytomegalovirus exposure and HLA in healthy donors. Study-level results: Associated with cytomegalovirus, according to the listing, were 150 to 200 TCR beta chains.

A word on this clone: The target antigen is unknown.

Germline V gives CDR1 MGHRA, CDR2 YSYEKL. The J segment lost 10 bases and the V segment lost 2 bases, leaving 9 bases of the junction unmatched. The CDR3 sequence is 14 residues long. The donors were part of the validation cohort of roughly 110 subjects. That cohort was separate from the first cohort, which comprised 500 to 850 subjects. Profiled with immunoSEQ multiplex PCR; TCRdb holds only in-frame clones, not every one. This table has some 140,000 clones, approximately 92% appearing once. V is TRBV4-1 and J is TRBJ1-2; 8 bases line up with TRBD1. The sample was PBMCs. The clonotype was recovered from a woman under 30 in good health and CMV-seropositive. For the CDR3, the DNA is TGCGCCAGCAGCCAAACGACTCCGGGACAGGACTACACCTTC. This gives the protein CASSQTTPGQDYTF.